The source of this T cell receptor beta chain is a study of blood T cell repertoires in COVID-19. Study information: The United States, Italy and Spain supplied acute and convalescent COVID-19 samples. Sources were T cells, B-cell-depleted T cells, or PBMCs; the material itself was cDNA or gDNA.

The V and J ends lost 4 bases and 6 bases respectively, with 19 bases between them. The CDR3 has 16 amino acids. The germline V gene has CDR1 SGHRS and CDR2 YFSETQ. Per the original data handling: How many nucleated cells were present was estimated from reference gene primer amplification. Clones were sequenced by immunoSEQ multiplex PCR, and TCRdb holds only the in-frame ones, with some missing. V, J and clone size are taken as reported in that table, and D and trimming were inferred from the DNA itself. The sample has approximately 170,000 clones, about 88% seen once. V usage is TRBV5-1 and J usage is TRBJ2-2; D may be TRBD2 (5 bases). The source is a man aged 55 to 70 with acute or convalescent COVID-19. Sequencing was performed on peripheral blood. The CDR3 reads CASSPFAGLQAGELFF. The CDR3 DNA reads as TGCGCCAGCAGCCCCTTTGCGGGTCTACAAGCCGGGGAGCTGTTTTTT.